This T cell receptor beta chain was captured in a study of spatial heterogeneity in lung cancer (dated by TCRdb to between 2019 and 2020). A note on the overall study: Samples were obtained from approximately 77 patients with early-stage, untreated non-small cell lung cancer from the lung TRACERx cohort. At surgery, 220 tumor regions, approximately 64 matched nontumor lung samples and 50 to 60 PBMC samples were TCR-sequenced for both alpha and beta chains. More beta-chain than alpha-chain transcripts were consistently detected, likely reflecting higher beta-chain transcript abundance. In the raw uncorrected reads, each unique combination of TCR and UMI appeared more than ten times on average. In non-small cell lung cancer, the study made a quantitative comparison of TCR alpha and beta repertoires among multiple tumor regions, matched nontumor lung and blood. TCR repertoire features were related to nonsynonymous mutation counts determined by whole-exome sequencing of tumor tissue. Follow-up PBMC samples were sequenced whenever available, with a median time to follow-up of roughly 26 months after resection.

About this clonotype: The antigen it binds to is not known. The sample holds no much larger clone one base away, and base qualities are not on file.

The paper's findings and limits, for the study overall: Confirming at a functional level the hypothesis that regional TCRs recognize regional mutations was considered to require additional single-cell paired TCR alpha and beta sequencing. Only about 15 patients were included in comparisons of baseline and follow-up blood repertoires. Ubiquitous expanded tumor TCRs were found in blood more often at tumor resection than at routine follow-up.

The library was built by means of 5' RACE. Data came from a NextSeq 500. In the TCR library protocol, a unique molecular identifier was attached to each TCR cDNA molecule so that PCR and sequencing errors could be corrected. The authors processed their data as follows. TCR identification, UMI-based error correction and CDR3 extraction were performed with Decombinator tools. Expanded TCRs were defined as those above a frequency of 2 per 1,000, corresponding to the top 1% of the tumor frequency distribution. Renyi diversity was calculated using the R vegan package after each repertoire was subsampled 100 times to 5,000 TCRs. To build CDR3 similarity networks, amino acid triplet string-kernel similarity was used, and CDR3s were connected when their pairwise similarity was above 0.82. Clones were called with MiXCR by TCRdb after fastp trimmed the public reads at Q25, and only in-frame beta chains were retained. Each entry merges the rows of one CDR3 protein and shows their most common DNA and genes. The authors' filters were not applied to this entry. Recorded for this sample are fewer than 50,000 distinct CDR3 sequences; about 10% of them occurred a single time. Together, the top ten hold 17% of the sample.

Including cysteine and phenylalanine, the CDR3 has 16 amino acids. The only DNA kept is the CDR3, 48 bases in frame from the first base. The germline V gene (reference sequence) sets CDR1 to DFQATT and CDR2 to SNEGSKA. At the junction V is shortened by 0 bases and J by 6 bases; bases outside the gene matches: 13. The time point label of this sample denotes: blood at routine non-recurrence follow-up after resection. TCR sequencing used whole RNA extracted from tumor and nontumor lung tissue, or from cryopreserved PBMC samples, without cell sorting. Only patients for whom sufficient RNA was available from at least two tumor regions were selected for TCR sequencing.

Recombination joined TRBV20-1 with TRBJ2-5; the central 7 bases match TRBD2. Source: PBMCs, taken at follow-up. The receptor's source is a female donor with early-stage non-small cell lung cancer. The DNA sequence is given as TGCAGTGCTAGAGACTACGGGGGGTTGACTTATAAGACCCAGTACTTC. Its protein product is CSARDYGGLTYKTQYF.